The 13 T cell receptor beta chains presented below share a single source sample, sequenced in a study of spatial heterogeneity in lung cancer. Notes on the study in general: Tumor mutation count correlated with how many alpha and beta TCRs expanded intratumorally.

The antigens these receptors bind are not known. Time point of the sample: sample taken at primary tumor resection. Using its own MiXCR run on the 5' RACE reads, TCRdb lists one record per CDR3 protein. Here the sample spans some 10,000 distinct CDR3 sequences, over 10% being singletons. The sample consisted of lung tumor tissue, taken at surgery. All receptors come from a female donor with early-stage non-small cell lung cancer.

This clonotype was counted ten times or more. The CDR3 loop reads CASSLPGGLTEAFF. The DNA for the CDR3 is TGTGCCAGCAGCTTGCCAGGGGGCTTAACTGAAGCTTTCTTT. The rearrangement links TRBV7-9 to TRBJ1-1; 8 nucleotides align to TRBD1. V trimming: 3 bases; J trimming: 5 bases; junction bases outside the gene matches: 5. There are 14 residues in the CDR3. The germline V gene encodes CDR1 SEHNR and CDR2 FQNEAQ (reference sequence).

This clonotype is medium-sized in the sample. This chain connects TRBV14 to TRBJ2-2; D perhaps matches TRBD2 (5 bases). The V end was cut by 0 bases, the J end by 5 bases, with 22 bases between. CDR3 length equals 19 residues. CDR1 is SGHDN, CDR2 FVKESK, per germline. In DNA, the CDR3 is TGTGCCAGCAGCCAAGATGCCCTTGGGAGCGGCTCGAGAACCGGGGAGCTGTTTTTT. This codes for CASSQDALGSGSRTGELFF.

This clonotype was recorded at least ten times. The gene calls are TRBV7-7 and TRBJ2-1; tentative D call: TRBD2 (6 bases). The CDR3 totals 16 residues. From germline, CDR1 is SSHAT and CDR2 FNYEAQ (reference sequence). Trimming shortened V by 6 bases and J by 2 bases, and 17 bases separated the two germline ends. The CDR3 spells CASRPSTGTPYNEQFF. The CDR3 DNA follows: TGTGCCAGCAGACCATCTACCGGGACTCCCTACAATGAGCAGTTCTTC.

The chain combines TRBV18 with TRBJ2-7; the match to TRBD2 covers 7 bases. Germline assignment: CDR1 KGHSH and CDR2 LQKENI. J gave up 7 bases and V 1 base, and 10 bases lay outside the gene matches. The CDR3 has 15 amino acids. CDR3 amino acids: CASSPRLREDGEQYF. The DNA of the CDR3 is TGTGCCAGCTCACCACGACTCCGGGAGGATGGGGAGCAGTACTTC. Variable domain in full (rest from reference TRBV18 and TRBJ2-7): NAGVMQNPRHLVRRRGQEARLRCSPMKGHSHVYWYRQLPEEGLKFMVYLQKENIIDESGMPKERFSAEFPKEGPSILRIQQVVRGDSAAYFCASSPRLREDGEQYFGPGTRLTVT.

This clonotype was observed at least ten times. This chain connects TRBV6-1 to TRBJ2-1; 9 bases line up with TRBD1. The CDR3 sequence is 15 residues long. Germline V gene data show CDR1 as MNHNS and CDR2 as SASEGT. The trim removed 6 bases at V and 7 bases at J, leaving 10 bases unmatched. The CDR3 here is CASRPGQGVGNEQFF. CDR3 sequence (DNA): TGTGCCAGCAGGCCGGGACAGGGAGTGGGGAATGAGCAGTTCTTC.

The table lists this clonotype with many counts. The chain recombines TRBV3-1 with TRBJ1-6; D not certain. The CDR3 has 16 residues. V lost 1 base and J lost 7, with 14 bases in between. Germline CDR1 is LGHDT and CDR2 is YNNKEL (reference sequence). In DNA form, the CDR3 reads TGTGCCAGCAGCCAAGGTAATCCGGGTTCGAATTCACCCCTCCACTTT. Amino acids: CASSQGNPGSNSPLHF. The full variable domain, with the rest looked up from reference TRBV3-1 and TRBJ1-6, is DTAVSQTPKYLVTQMGNDKSIKCEQNLGHDTMYWYKQDSKKFLKIMFSYNNKELIINETVPNRFSPKSPDKAHLNLHINSLELGDSAVYFCASSQGNPGSNSPLHFGNGTRLTVT.

Within the sample, this clonotype is medium-sized. The chain links TRBV5-1 to TRBJ1-2; a possible D gene is TRBD1 (5 bases). Trimming took 4 bases from V and 5 from J, leaving 12 bases between them. CDR1 SGHRS and CDR2 YFSETQ come from the germline V gene. There are 13 residues in the CDR3. The CDR3 DNA sequence: TGCGCCAGCAGCCTTGACAGCGCTTATGGCTACACCTTC. Protein: CASSLDSAYGYTF. The full variable domain, rest sourced from reference TRBV5-1 and TRBJ1-2, is KAGVTQTPRYLIKTRGQQVTLSCSPISGHRSVSWYQQTPGQGLQFLFEYFSETQRNKGNFPGRFSGRQFSNSRSEMNVSTLELGDSALYLCASSLDSAYGYTFGSGTRLTVV.

This clonotype has a count of ten or more. In DNA form, the CDR3 reads TGTGCCAGCAGTTACTCGGCGGGGTCGAACACCGGGGAGCTGTTTTTT. Its translation: CASSYSAGSNTGELFF. The chain is built from TRBV6-5 and TRBJ2-2, with a weak D call TRBD2 (6 bases). Germline V gene sequence: CDR1 MNHEY, CDR2 SVGAGI. The CDR3 covers 16 residues. Trimming took 0 bases from V and 0 from J, leaving 8 bases between them.

In its sample, this clonotype was seen many times. The chain has TRBV7-6 and TRBJ2-1; D ambiguous. V was trimmed by 1 base and J by 8 bases, leaving 6 bases between them. This CDR3 contains 12 residues. CDR1 SGHVS and CDR2 FNYEAQ come from the germline V gene. The DNA for the CDR3 is TGTGCCAGCAGCTTAGGATGGGATGAGCAGTTCTTC. Translating gives CASSLGWDEQFF. Supplemented by reference TRBV7-6 and TRBJ2-1, the full variable domain reads GAGVSQSPRYKVTKRGQDVALRCDPISGHVSLYWYRQALGQGPEFLTYFNYEAQQDKSGLPNDRFSAERPEGSISTLTIQRTEQRDSAMYRCASSLGWDEQFFGPGTRLTVL.

This clonotype has at least ten counts. The rearrangement joins TRBV7-2 to TRBJ2-3; D gene ambiguous. Germline V gene sequence: CDR1 SGHTA, CDR2 FQGNSA. V shed 5 bases and J shed 7 bases, with 16 bases lying between them. The length of the CDR3 is 14 residues. The CDR3 bases are TGTGCCAGCAGCCCCCGAGGACCGGCCAATACGCAGTATTTT. Protein: CASSPRGPANTQYF.

The chain couples TRBV10-3 to TRBJ2-1, with 9 bases identical to TRBD2. The CDR3 is 16 amino acids. The trim removed 0 bases at V and 7 bases at J, leaving 7 bases unmatched. Germline values: CDR1 ENHRY, CDR2 SYGVKD. The CDR3 reads CAISESRLAGLNEQFF. CDR3 DNA sequence: TGTGCCATCAGTGAGTCGAGGCTAGCGGGACTAAATGAGCAGTTCTTC.

The rearrangement uses TRBV6-5 and TRBJ2-7, with 8 bases lining up with TRBD1. The CDR3 has 15 residues. Germline V CDR1 and CDR2: MNHEY, SVGAGI. The junction had 10 bases not matched to a gene; V was cut back by 6 bases and J by 3 bases. CDR3 nucleotide sequence: TGTGCCAGCAGCGGAGGACAGGGTAGATACTACGAGCAGTACTTC. Protein product: CASSGGQGRYYEQYF.

This clonotype was picked up many times. The genes are TRBV2 and TRBJ2-6; D gene uncertain. Germline V CDR1 and CDR2: SNHLY, FYNNEI. Deletions cut 10 bases from V and 0 bases from J, with 10 bases between. The CDR3 contains 14 residues. CDR3: CATLPHSGANVLTF. The CDR3 DNA is TGTGCCACTCTACCGCACTCTGGGGCCAACGTCCTGACTTTC.